Listed below are T cell receptor beta chains from one sample, sequenced in a study of cytomegalovirus exposure and HLA in healthy donors. Only in-frame clones appear in the TCRdb table, and some are missing; sequencing was by immunoSEQ multiplex PCR. The sample has about 160,000 clones; approximately 80% are singletons. The material sequenced was PBMCs. The receptors shown here come from a male donor in good health and CMV-seronegative. Each CDR3 is given with its conserved first and last residue. D genes are given only for firm matches. Clone size is given for some rows only: seen once, a few or many times, or a class if the clone is expanded.

CDR3 protein,CDR3 DNA,D gene,V gene,J gene,clone size
CASSYSRTGVYEQYF,TGTGCCAGCAGTTACTCGCGGACAGGGGTATACGAGCAGTACTTC,TRBD1,TRBV6-5,TRBJ2-7,NA
CASSQGQGGTGPGLNEQFF,TGTGCCAGCAGCCAAGGGCAGGGCGGGACCGGGCCAGGTTTAAATGAGCAGTTCTTC,NA,TRBV4-2,TRBJ2-1,once
CASSEGTGNYGYTF,TGTGCCAGCAGTGAAGGGACAGGGAACTATGGCTACACCTTC,TRBD1,TRBV6-1,TRBJ1-2,NA
CASSRGQGGGNQPQHF,TGCGCCAGCAGCAGGGGACAGGGGGGCGGCAATCAGCCCCAGCATTTT,TRBD1,TRBV5-1,TRBJ1-5,NA
CASSSGLAGGADTQYF,TGTGCCAGCAGCTCAGGACTAGCGGGAGGGGCAGATACGCAGTATTTT,TRBD2,TRBV13,TRBJ2-3,few
CASSWTSGSDEQFF,TGTGCCAGCAGTTGGACTAGCGGGAGCGATGAGCAGTTCTTC,TRBD2,TRBV6-5,TRBJ2-1,NA
CASSRQGLSGNTIYF,TGCGCCAGCAGCCGACAGGGACTCTCTGGAAACACCATATATTTT,TRBD1,TRBV4-1,TRBJ1-3,NA
CASSYARGPDYEQYF,TGTGCCAGCAGTTACGCGAGAGGGCCCGACTACGAGCAGTACTTC,NA,TRBV6-5,TRBJ2-7,once
CASSLRQGGTYEQYF,TGTGCCAGCAGCCTTCGACAGGGGGGGACCTACGAGCAGTACTTC,TRBD1,TRBV6-5,TRBJ2-7,NA
CASSLPGLATYNEQFF,TGTGCCAGCAGCCTCCCGGGACTAGCGACGTACAATGAGCAGTTCTTC,TRBD2,TRBV2,TRBJ2-1,NA
CASSLVTGRVLGTNEKLFF,TGTGCCAGCAGCTTAGTTACTGGGCGCGTCCTGGGAACTAATGAAAAACTGTTTTTT,NA,TRBV11-2,TRBJ1-4,NA
CASSLVEDNEKLFF,TGCGCCAGCAGCTTGGTAGAAGATAATGAAAAACTGTTTTTT,NA,TRBV5-1,TRBJ1-4,NA
CASSLTVAGGSSYNEQFF,TGTGCCAGCAGCCTAACGGTAGCGGGAGGGAGCTCCTACAATGAGCAGTTCTTC,TRBD2,TRBV7-8,TRBJ2-1,NA
CASSVAEGAYGYTF,TGTGCCAGCAGCGTAGCTGAGGGAGCGTATGGCTACACCTTC,NA,TRBV9,TRBJ1-2,NA